This TCR beta chain is drawn from a study of CD8 T cells in Susac syndrome. cDNA came from about 0.5 to 1 ug RNA primed by random hexamers. TCRdb ran MiXCR on the immunoSEQ multiplex PCR reads and lists one entry per CDR3 protein. The table records 300,000 to 350,000 distinct CDR3 sequences, around 92% of them present only once. V dropped 2 bases and J dropped 4 bases, with 11 bases sitting between them. The CDR3 runs 14 residues. CDR1 and CDR2 (germline): LGHDT, YNNKEL (reference sequence). The V gene is TRBV3-1, the J gene TRBJ1-1, with a weak D call TRBD1 (5 bases). The sequence derives from a human donor with multiple sclerosis. The sequencing input was CD4+ T cells from PBMCs. The CDR3 DNA is TGTGCCAGCAGCCAAAGCAGGGTGAGCACTGAAGCTTTCTTT. This sequence encodes CASSQSRVSTEAFF.